This T cell receptor (beta chain) came from a study of molecular identifiers for immune sequencing clone quantification (dated by TCRdb to between 2017 and 2018). Looking at the study overall: For a replicate experiment, the RNA from either 20,000 or 100,000 naive CD8 T cells was divided into five aliquots, and four of those aliquots went on to sequencing. The study was a methods study using CD8 T cells to benchmark molecular-identifier clustering-based TCR repertoire sequencing (MIDCIRS) and TCR RNA copy counting. What the research found in general, with its limitations: In CMV-specific effector cells, over 99% of molecules were held by clones above 20 RNA copies, whereas under 1% of molecules were held by such clones in naive cells. Naive libraries contained spiked-in Jurkat TCR RNA (roughly 10 copies' worth), which is not part of the donor repertoire. Spiked-in Jurkat TCR RNA equal to a single cell's worth was reported to be detectable even within one million naive CD8 T cells. Highly expanded clone sizes could be underestimated because identical TCR molecules may share a barcode. When barcode sub-clustering was not used, chimeric consensus sequences inflated TCR diversity, with chimeras reaching as high as 47%. Modeling gave about 3.2 recovered TCR RNA copies per cell versus roughly 10 by digital PCR, implying around 31% capture efficiency.

This clonotype showed up many times. Its antigen is still unknown. No clone much larger than this one lies a single base away; base qualities are absent. Trimming accounts for 4 bases at V and 7 bases at J, while the number of junction bases matched to no gene is 9. From a lookup of the germline V gene, CDR1 and CDR2 are KGHDR and SFDVKD. The CDR3 numbers 15 residues from cysteine through phenylalanine. The retained sequence is limited to the CDR3, 45 bases, with the frame set at the first base. Libraries of naive CD8 T cells were generated from roughly 20,000 to 1,000,000 sorted cells, with 10%, 30% or 50% of the purified RNA used. Naive CD8 T cells were FACS-sorted as CD8+CD4-CCR7+CD45RA+ on a BD FACSAria II into RLT Plus buffer. Detection sensitivity was tested by spiking Jurkat RNA equal to some 10 TCR copies' worth into samples containing 20,000-1,000,000 naive CD8 T cells. Enrichment of CD8 T cells was performed with RosetteSep CD8+ T Cell Enrichment Cocktail and Ficoll-Paque, after which ACK red cell lysis was carried out.

The method was PCR. Sequencing took place on an Illumina HiSeq 4000. Preparation of bulk TCR libraries followed a previously described approach, with the TCR primers listed in Table S5. Purification of total RNA was performed with the Qiagen AllPrep DNA/RNA kit. Before any analysis, reads coming from multiple sequencing runs of the same library were combined into one pool. The study's own analysis went as follows. Reads were retained only if the reads had an exact TCR constant sequence, and the retained reads were trimmed to 150 nt and grouped according to their 12-nt molecular barcodes. Reads within each barcode group were sub-clustered using a 15% Levenshtein threshold, and quality-weighted consensus sequences were constructed for each RNA molecule. Non-functional sequences were removed, as were lower-count sequences one edit away from another. Based on a fit of two negative binomial distributions, barcode sub-clusters having less than 20% of the maximum read count were discarded. TCRdb trimmed the raw reads at Q25, called clones with MiXCR and kept productive beta chains. Entries are consolidated by CDR3 protein sequence, retaining the most common genes and DNA. TCRdb, not the authors, supplied the V and J calls. The sample includes over 85,000 distinct CDR3 sequences, with roughly 21% observed a single time. The ten top clones hold approximately 1.1% of the sample.

This sequence uses TRBV24-1 and TRBJ2-1, with 7 bases aligning to TRBD1. The clonotype comes from a human donor in good health. Some libraries in this study had Jurkat cell RNA spiked in. Material for sequencing was naive CD8+ T cells from blood, with Jurkat cell RNA spiked in. This specimen's cell subset or site label, interpreted: FACS-sorted CD8+CD4-CCR7+CD45RA+ naive T cells. The DNA sequence follows: TGTGCCACCAGTGACCCCGAAGGGGGCGGGAATGAGCAGTTCTTC. Translated, this is CATSDPEGGGNEQFF.